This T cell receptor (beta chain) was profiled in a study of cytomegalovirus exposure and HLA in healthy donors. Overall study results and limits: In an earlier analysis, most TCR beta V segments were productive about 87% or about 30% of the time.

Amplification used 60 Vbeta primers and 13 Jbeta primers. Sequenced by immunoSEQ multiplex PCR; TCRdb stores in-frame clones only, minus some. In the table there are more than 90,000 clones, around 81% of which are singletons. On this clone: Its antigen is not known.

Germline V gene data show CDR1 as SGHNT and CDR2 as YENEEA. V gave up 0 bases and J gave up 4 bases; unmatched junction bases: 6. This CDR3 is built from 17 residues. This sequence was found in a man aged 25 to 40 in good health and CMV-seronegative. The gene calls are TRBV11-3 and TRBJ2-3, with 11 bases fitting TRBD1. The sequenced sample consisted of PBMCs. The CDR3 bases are TGTGCCAGCAGCTTAGACCGGACAGGGGGCAGGTCAGATACGCAGTATTTT. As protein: CASSLDRTGGRSDTQYF.